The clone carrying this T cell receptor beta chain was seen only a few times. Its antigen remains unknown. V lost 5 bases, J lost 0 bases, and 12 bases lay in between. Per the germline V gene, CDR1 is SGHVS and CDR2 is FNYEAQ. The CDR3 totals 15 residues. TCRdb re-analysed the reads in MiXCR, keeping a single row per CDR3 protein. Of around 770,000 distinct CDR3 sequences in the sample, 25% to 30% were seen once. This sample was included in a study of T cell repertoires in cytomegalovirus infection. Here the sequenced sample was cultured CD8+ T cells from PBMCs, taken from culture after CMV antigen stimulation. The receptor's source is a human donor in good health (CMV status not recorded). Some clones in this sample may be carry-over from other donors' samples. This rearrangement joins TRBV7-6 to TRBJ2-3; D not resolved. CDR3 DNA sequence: TGTGCCAGCAGCCCTGGGCCCGGGAGCACAGATACGCAGTATTTT. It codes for CASSPGPGSTDTQYF.